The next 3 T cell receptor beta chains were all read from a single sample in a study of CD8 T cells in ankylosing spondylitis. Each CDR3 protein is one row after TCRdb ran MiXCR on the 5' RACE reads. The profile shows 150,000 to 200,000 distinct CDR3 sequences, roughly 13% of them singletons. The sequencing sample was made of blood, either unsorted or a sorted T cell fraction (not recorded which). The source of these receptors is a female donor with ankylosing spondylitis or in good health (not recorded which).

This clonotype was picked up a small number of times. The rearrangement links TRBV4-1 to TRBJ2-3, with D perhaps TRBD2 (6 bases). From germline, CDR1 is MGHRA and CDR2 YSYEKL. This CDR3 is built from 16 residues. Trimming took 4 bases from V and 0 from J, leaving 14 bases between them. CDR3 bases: TGCGCCAGCAGCCTCCCCATGGGGACTAGCACAGATACGCAGTATTTT. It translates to CASSLPMGTSTDTQYF.

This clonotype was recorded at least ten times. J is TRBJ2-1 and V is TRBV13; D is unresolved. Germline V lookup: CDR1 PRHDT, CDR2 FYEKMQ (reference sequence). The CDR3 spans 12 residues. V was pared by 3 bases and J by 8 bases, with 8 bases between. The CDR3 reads CASSLAPHEQFF. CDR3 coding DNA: TGTGCCAGCAGCTTGGCACCCCATGAGCAGTTCTTC.

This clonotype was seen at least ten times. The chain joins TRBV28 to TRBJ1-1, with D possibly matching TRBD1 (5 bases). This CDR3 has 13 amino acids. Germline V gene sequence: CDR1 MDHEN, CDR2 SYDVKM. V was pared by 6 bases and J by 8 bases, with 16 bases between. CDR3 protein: CASSQLAGKEAFF. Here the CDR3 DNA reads TGTGCCAGCAGCCAATTGGCAGGGAAAGAAGCTTTCTTT.